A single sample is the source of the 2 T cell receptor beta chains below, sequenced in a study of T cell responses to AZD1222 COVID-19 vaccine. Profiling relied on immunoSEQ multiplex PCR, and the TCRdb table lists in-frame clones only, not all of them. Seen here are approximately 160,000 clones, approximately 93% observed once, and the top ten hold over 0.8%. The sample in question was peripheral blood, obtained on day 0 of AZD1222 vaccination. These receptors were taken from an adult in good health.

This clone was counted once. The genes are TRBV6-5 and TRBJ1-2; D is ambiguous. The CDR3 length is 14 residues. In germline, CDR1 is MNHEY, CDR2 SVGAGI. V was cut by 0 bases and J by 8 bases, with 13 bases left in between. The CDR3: CASSYSDGVQGYTF. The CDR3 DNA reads TGTGCCAGCAGTTACTCCGACGGGGTCCAGGGCTACACCTTC.

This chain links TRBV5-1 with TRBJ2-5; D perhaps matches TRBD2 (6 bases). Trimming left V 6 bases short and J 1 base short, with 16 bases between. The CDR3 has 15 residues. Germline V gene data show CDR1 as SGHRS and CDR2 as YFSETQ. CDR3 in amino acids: CASTWAAGPQETQYF. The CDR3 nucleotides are TGCGCCAGCACGTGGGCGGCGGGGCCCCAAGAGACCCAGTACTTC.